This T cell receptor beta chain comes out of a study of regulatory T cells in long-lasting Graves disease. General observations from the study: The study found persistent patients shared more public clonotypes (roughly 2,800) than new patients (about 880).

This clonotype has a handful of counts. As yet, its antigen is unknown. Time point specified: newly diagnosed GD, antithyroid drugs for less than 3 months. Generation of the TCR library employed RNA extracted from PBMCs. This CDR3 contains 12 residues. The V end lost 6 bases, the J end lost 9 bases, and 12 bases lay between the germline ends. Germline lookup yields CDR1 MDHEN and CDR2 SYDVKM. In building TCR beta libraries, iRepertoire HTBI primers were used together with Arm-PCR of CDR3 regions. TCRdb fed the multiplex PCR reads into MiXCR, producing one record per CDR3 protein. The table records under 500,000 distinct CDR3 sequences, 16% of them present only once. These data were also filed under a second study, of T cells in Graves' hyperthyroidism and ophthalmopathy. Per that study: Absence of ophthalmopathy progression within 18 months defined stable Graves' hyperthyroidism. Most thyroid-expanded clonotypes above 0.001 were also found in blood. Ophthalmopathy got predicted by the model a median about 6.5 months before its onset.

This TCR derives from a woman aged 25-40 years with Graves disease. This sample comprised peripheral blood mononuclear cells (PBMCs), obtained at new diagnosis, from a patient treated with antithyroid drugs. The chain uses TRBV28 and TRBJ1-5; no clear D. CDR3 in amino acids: CASSLLGMPQHF. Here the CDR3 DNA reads TGTGCCAGCAGCCTCCTGGGGATGCCCCAGCATTTT.